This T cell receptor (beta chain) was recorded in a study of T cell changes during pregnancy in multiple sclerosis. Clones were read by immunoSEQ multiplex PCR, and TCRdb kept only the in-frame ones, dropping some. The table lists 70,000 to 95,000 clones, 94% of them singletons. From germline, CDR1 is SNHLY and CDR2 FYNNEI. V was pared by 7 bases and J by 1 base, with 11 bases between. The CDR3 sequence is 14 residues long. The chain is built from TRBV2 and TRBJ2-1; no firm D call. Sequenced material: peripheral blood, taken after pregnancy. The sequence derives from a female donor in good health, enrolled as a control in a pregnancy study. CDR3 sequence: CASTYGLSYNEQFF. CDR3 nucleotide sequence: TGTGCCAGCACGTACGGTCTTTCCTACAATGAGCAGTTCTTC.